The source of this TCR beta chain is a study of vaccination effects on CD4 cells after COVID-19. Points from the study as a whole: Both infection-induced and vaccine-induced clones contracted markedly at late post-vaccination timepoints. Healthy vaccinees had only 1 of 255 vaccine-induced clones cross-react with common cold coronaviruses.

Sequencing used immunoSEQ multiplex PCR; TCRdb keeps in-frame clones, though not all of them. The table has more than 11,000 clones, over 60% seen once; the top ten hold approximately 9.1%. CD4+ T cells specific for antigen were expanded with viral peptide pools by the ViraFEST assay before sequencing. Around day 10 of culture, CD4+ T cells were separated out. Participants completed two doses of the BNT162b2 or mRNA-1273 vaccine. With regard to this clone: Antigen unknown.

V lost 0 bases, J lost 0 bases, and 7 bases lay in between. Germline lookup yields CDR1 SGHRS and CDR2 YFSETQ. The CDR3 sequence is 15 residues long. This clonotype originated in a human donor who received a COVID-19 vaccine. The chain employs TRBV5-1 and TRBJ2-1; unclear D gene. The sample in question was CD4+ T cells from PBMCs cultured with SARS-CoV-2 spike peptides, obtained after COVID-19 vaccination. The CDR3 DNA reads as TGCGCCAGCAGCTTGGACCCGCTCTCCTACAATGAGCAGTTCTTC. Translated: CASSLDPLSYNEQFF.